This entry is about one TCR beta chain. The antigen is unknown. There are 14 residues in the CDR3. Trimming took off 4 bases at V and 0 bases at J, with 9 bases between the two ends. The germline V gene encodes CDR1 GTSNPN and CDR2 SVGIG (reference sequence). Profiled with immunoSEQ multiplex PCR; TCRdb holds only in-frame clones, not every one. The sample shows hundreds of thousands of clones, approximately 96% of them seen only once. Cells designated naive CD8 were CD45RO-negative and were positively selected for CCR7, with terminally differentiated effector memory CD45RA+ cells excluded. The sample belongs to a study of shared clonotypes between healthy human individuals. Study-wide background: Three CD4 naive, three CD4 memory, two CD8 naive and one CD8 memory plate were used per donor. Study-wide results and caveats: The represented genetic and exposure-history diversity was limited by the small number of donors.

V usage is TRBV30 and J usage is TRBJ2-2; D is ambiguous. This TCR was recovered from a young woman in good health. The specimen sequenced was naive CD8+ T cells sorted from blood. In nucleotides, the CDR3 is TGTGCCTGGACGGGCCCGTCGAACACCGGGGAGCTGTTTTTT. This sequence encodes CAWTGPSNTGELFF.